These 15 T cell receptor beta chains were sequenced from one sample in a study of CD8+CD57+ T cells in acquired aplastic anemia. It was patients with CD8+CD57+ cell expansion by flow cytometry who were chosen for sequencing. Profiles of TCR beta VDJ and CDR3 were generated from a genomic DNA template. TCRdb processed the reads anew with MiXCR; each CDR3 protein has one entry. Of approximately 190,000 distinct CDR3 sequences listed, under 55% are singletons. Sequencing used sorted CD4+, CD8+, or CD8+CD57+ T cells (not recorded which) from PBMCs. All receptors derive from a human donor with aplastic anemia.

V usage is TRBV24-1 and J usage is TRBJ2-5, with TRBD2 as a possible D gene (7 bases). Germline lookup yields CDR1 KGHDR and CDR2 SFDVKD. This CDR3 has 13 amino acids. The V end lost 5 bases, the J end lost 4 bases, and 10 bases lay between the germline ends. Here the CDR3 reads CATSGGGVETQYF. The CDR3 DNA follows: TGTGCCACCAGTGGAGGGGGGGTAGAGACCCAGTACTTC.

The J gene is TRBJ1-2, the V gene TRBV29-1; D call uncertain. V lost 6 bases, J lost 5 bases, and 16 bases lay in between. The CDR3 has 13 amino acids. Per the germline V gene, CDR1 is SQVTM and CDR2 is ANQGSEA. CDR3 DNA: TGCAGCGTCGAAAAGTCTAGTGGATATGGCTACACCTTC. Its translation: CSVEKSSGYGYTF.

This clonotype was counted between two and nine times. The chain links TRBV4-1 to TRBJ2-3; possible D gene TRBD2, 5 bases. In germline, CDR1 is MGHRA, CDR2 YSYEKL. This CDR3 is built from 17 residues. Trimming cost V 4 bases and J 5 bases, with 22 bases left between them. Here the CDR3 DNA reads TGCGCCAGCAGCCTGGTGGCGGGCCGCCCCGGTATAGATACGCAGTATTTT. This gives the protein CASSLVAGRPGIDTQYF.

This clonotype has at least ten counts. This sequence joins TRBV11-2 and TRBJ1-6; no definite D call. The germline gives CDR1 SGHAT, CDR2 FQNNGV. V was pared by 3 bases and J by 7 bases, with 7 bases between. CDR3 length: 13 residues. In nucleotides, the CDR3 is TGTGCCAGCAGCTTCTCCGGGAATTCACCCCTCCACTTT. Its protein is CASSFSGNSPLHF.

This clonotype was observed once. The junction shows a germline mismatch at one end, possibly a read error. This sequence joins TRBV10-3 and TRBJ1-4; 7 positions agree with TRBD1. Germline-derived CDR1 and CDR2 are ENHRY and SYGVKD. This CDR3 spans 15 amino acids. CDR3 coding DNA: TGTGCCATCAGTGAGTCTCGGACAGGCAGTGAAAAACTGTCTTTT. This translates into CAISESRTGSEKLSF.

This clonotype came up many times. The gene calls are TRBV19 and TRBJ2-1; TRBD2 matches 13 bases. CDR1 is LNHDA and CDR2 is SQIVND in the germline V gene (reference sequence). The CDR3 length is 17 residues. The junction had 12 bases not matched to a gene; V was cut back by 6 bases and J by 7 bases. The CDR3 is CASSPKLAGGPSNEQFF. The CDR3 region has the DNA TGTGCCAGTAGCCCTAAACTAGCGGGAGGGCCCTCTAATGAGCAGTTCTTC. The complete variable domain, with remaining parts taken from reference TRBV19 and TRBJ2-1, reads DGGITQSPKYLFRKEGQNVTLSCEQNLNHDAMYWYRQDPGQGLRLIYYSQIVNDFQKGDIAEGYSVSREKKESFPLTVTSAQKNPTAFYLCASSPKLAGGPSNEQFFGPGTRLTVL.

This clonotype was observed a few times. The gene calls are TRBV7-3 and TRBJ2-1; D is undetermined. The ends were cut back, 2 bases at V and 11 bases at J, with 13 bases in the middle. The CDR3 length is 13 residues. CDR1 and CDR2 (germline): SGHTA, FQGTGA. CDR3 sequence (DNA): TGTGCCAGCAGCTTAGACGAAGACACTAAGCAGTTCTTC. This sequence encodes CASSLDEDTKQFF.

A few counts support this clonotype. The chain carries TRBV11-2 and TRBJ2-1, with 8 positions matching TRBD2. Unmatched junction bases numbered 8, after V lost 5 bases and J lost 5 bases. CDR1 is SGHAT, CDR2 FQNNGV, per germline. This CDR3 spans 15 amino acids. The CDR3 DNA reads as TGTGCCAGCAGCATCCAGCGGGGGCCCAACAATGAGCAGTTCTTC. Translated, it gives CASSIQRGPNNEQFF. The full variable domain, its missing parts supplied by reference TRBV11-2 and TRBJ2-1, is EAGVAQSPRYKIIEKRQSVAFWCNPISGHATLYWYQQILGQGPKLLIQFQNNGVVDDSQLPKDRFSAERLKGVDSTLKIQPAKLEDSAVYLCASSIQRGPNNEQFFGPGTRLTVL.

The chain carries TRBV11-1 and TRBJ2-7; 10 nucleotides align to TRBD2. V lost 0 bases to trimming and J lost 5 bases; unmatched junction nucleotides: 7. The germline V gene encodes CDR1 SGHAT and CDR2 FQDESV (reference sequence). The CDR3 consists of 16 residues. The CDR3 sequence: CASSLALAGELNEQYF. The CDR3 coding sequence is TGTGCCAGCAGCTTAGCGCTAGCGGGAGAGTTGAACGAGCAGTACTTC.

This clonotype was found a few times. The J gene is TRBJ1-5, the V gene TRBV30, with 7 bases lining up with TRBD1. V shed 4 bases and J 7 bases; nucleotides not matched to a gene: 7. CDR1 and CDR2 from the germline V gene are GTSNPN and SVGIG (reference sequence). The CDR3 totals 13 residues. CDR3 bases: TGTGCCTGGAACCAGGGGGTGAACCAGCCCCAGCATTTT. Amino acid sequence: CAWNQGVNQPQHF.

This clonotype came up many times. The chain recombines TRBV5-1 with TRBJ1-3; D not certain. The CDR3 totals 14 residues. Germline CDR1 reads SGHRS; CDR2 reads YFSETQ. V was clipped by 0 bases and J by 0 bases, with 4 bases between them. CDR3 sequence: CASSLDHSGNTIYF. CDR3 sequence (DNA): TGCGCCAGCAGCTTGGACCACTCTGGAAACACCATATATTTT. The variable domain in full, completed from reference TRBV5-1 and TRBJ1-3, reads KAGVTQTPRYLIKTRGQQVTLSCSPISGHRSVSWYQQTPGQGLQFLFEYFSETQRNKGNFPGRFSGRQFSNSRSEMNVSTLELGDSALYLCASSLDHSGNTIYFGEGSWLTVV.

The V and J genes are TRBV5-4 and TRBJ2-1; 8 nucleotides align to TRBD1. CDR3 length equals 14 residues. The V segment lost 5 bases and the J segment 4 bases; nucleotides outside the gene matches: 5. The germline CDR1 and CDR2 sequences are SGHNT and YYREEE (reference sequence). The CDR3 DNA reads TGTGCCAGCAGTGAGGGACAGGTATACAATGAGCAGTTCTTC. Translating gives CASSEGQVYNEQFF.

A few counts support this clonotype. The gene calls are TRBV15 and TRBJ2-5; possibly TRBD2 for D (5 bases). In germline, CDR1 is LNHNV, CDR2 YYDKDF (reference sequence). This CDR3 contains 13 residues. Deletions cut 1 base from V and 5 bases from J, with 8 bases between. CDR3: CATSRGGRETQYF. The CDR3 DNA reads TGTGCCACCAGCAGAGGCGGGCGGGAGACCCAGTACTTC.

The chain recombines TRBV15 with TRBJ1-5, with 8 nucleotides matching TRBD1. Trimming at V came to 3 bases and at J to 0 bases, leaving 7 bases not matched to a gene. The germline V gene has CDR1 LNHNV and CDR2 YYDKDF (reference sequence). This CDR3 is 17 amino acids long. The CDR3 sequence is CATSRPRTGYSNQPQHF. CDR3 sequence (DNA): TGTGCCACCAGCAGGCCTAGGACAGGGTATAGCAATCAGCCCCAGCATTTT.

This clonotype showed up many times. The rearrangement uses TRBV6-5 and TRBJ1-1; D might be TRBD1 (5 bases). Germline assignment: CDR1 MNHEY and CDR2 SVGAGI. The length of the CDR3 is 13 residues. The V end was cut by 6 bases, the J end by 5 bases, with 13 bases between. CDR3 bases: TGTGCCAGCAGCTTGAGGGAGGGGACTGAAGCTTTCTTT. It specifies CASSLREGTEAFF.